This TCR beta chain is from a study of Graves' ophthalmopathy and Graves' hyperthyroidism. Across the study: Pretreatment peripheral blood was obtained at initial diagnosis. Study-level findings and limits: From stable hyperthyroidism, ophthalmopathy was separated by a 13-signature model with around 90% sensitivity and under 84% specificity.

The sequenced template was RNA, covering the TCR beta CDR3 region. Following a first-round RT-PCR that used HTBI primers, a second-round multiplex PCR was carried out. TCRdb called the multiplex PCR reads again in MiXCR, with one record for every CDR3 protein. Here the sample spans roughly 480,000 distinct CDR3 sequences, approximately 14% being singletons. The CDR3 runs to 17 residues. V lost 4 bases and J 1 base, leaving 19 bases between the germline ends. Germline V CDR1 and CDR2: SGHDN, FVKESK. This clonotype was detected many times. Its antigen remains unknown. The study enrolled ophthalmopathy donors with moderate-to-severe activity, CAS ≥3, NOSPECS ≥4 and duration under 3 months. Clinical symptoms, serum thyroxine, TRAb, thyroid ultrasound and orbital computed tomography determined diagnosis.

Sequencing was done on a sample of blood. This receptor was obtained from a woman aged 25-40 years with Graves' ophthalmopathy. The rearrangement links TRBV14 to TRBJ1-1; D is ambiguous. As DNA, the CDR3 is TGTGCCAGCAGCCTCCTTAACAACGGCGAAAGGAACACTGAAGCTTTCTTT. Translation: CASSLLNNGERNTEAFF.